Below, 6 T cell receptor beta chains from the same sample are listed, as sequenced in a study of vaccination effects on CD4 cells after COVID-19. Antigens for these TCRs are unknown. The assay was immunoSEQ multiplex PCR, and TCRdb's table has in-frame clones only and misses some. The sample contains under 40,000 clones, 82% of which appear only once. With approximately 9 days of culture completed, CD4+ T cells were isolated. The sample consisted of CD4+ T cells from PBMCs cultured without peptide, taken before COVID-19 vaccination. These receptors all stem from a human donor who received a COVID-19 vaccine.

This clone has a handful of counts. This chain links TRBV5-1 with TRBJ1-4, with 7 bases that match TRBD1. Per the germline V gene, CDR1 is SGHRS and CDR2 is YFSETQ. J gave up 2 bases and V 3 bases, and 7 bases lay outside the gene matches. The CDR3 consists of 16 residues. This CDR3 reads CASSSFGQATNEKLFF. CDR3 DNA sequence: TGCGCCAGCAGCTCATTCGGACAGGCGACTAATGAAAAACTGTTTTTT.

Regarding this clone: The identical CDR3 is also encoded by other nucleotide sequences in the sample. The chain joins TRBV6-5 to TRBJ1-5; D may be TRBD1 (6 bases). V was pared by 5 bases and J by 3 bases, with 11 bases between. The CDR3 length is 14 residues. Germline CDR1 and CDR2: MNHEY and SVGAGI. The CDR3 is CASSSGGLNQPQHF. In DNA form, the CDR3 reads TGTGCCAGCAGTAGCGGGGGGCTCAATCAGCCCCAGCATTTT.

The chain joins TRBV2 to TRBJ1-6; TRBD1 matches at 7 bases. This CDR3 contains 15 residues. V lost 6 bases to trimming and J lost 8 bases; unmatched junction nucleotides: 10. Germline CDR1 is SNHLY and CDR2 is FYNNEI. In nucleotides, the CDR3 is TGTGCCAGCAGAGACGGAAAACAGGGGCATTCACCCCTCCACTTT. Translated, it gives CASRDGKQGHSPLHF.

This clone appeared a single time. J is TRBJ2-7 and V is TRBV6-1, with TRBD1 identical over 7 bases. V dropped 4 bases and J dropped 3; count of bases not matched to a gene: 12. Germline lookup yields CDR1 MNHNS and CDR2 SASEGT. This CDR3 spans 16 amino acids. Written as DNA, the CDR3 is TGTGCCAGCAGTGCTCGACCGGGACAGTCCTTCTACGAGCAGTACGTC. Translated: CASSARPGQSFYEQYV.

The V call is TRBV3-1 (or the pseudogene TRBV3-2), the J call TRBJ1-2, with D unclear. With 1 base removed from V and 8 bases from J, the gap between germline ends came to 8 bases. This CDR3 spans 12 amino acids. From germline, CDR1 is LGHDT and CDR2 YNNKEL (reference sequence). For the CDR3, the DNA is TGTGCCAGCAGCCAAGTAGAGGCCGGCTACACCTTC. Residues: CASSQVEAGYTF.

This clone was detected only a few times. This chain uses TRBV12-3 or TRBV12-4 with TRBJ1-1; perhaps TRBD1 as D (5 bases). The CDR3 contains 13 residues. V was shortened by 6 bases and J by 9 bases, with 17 bases between the two germline ends. CDR3 loop: CASSQPPRDQAFF. The CDR3 DNA follows: TGTGCCAGCAGCCAACCCCCCAGGGATCAAGCTTTCTTT.